Reported below is one T cell receptor (beta chain). The antigen remains undetermined. The V end was cut by 3 bases, the J end by 4 bases, with 12 bases between. There are 14 residues in the CDR3. Germline V gene sequence: CDR1 MNHEY, CDR2 SMNVEV (reference sequence). The record originates from a study of PD-1 blockade in classical Hodgkin lymphoma. Study-wide context: Patients had nivolumab dosed at 3 mg/kg, delivered intravenously every 2 weeks.

Described time point: cycle 4 day 1 (C4D1), after five to seven weeks of nivolumab. Relapse after autologous stem cell transplantation occurred in every patient, and brentuximab vedotin exposure varied. The protocol was immunoSEQ multiplex PCR, while the TCRdb copy is restricted to in-frame clones and leaves out a portion. The data show about 19,000 clones, with around 82% seen just once and about 20% held by the top ten. Study results and caveats: There was a significant rise in CD4+ TCR diversity by C4D1, with no such rise for CD8+.

The sequences come from peripheral blood mononuclear cells (PBMCs), collected before the fourth cycle of nivolumab. The chain links TRBV27 to TRBJ1-1; the D gene is possibly TRBD1 (5 bases). The sequence came from a human donor with classical Hodgkin lymphoma. The DNA of the CDR3 is TGTGCCAGCAGTTTCCTTAGGGGACCCACTGAAGCTTTCTTT. Its translation is CASSFLRGPTEAFF.